A selection of T cell receptor beta chains follows, all from one sample in a study of CD8+CD57+ T cells in acquired aplastic anemia. TCRdb re-called the reads through MiXCR, storing one row per CDR3 protein. The table includes some 410,000 distinct CDR3 sequences, 55% to 75% detected once. Material: sorted CD4+, CD8+, or CD8+CD57+ T cells (not recorded which) from PBMCs. The receptors come from a human donor in good health, serving as a control. The CDR3 runs from the conserved cysteine through the conserved F or W. D genes are given only for firm matches. The listing skips clone size in some rows; elsewhere it reads once, few, many or a size class.

TRBJ2-7,TRBV27,14,many,NA,TGTGCCAGCAGGCCCCGGGGGTCTGAAAGGGAGCAGTACTTC,CASRPRGSEREQYF
TRBJ2-5,TRBV9,15,NA,TRBD2,TGTGCCAGCAGCGTAACTAGCGGGGGGGCCCAGACCCAGTACTTC,CASSVTSGGAQTQYF
TRBJ2-2,TRBV5-1,15,NA,NA,TGTGCCAGCAGCCGCCAGGGTGGCACTACCGGGGAGCTGTTTTTT,CASSRQGGTTGELFF
TRBJ1-5,TRBV5-6,16,NA,NA,TGTGCCAGCAGCTTAGGGGTAGGAGGGAGCAATCAGCCCCAGCATTTT,CASSLGVGGSNQPQHF
TRBJ2-2,TRBV12-3/TRBV12-4,16,NA,NA,TGTGCCAGCCTCACTCGGTGGGGCACGAGGACCGGGGAGCTGTTTTTT,CASLTRWGTRTGELFF
TRBJ2-1,TRBV10-3,15,NA,TRBD1,TGTGCCAGCAGCTTATACAGGGGTGCCCAGGGTGAGCAGTTCTTT,CASSLYRGAQGEQFF
TRBJ1-1,TRBV24-1,13,few,NA,TGTGCCACCAGTGCAGGGTTGATGACTGAAGCTTTCTTT,CATSAGLMTEAFF
TRBJ2-5,TRBV19,14,NA,TRBD1,TGTGCCAGTAGTCCCGCAGGCATCCAGGGGGCCCAGTACTTC,CASSPAGIQGAQYF
TRBJ1-1,TRBV10-3,15,few,NA,TGTGCCATCAGTGATCAGGGGAAGATGAACACTGAAGCTTTCTTT,CAISDQGKMNTEAFF
TRBJ2-5,TRBV20-1,14,many,TRBD2,TGCAGTGCGCCCTCAGACCGGGAGGGAGAGACCCAGTACTTC,CSAPSDREGETQYF
TRBJ2-7,TRBV20-1,13,NA,NA,TGCAGCGTCGCCCAAGATGGCAGCTACGAGCAGTACTTC,CSVAQDGSYEQYF
TRBJ2-1,TRBV19,17,NA,TRBD2,TGTGCCAGTAGTATAGAACGACTAGCGGGAGTCCATAATGAGCAGTTCTTC,CASSIERLAGVHNEQFF
TRBJ2-3,TRBV6-5,16,many,TRBD2,TGTGCCAGCAGCCGGGCGGGGGTTCAATTCACAGATACGCAGTATTTT,CASSRAGVQFTDTQYF
TRBJ2-7,TRBV20-1,13,few,NA,TGCAGTGCCCCACAGGGCACATCCTACGAGCAGTACTTC,CSAPQGTSYEQYF
TRBJ2-3,TRBV20-1,16,once,NA,TGCAGTGCTAGGGGAGACAGCCGCGATGCCACAGATACGCAGTATTTT,CSARGDSRDATDTQYF
TRBJ2-3,TRBV12-3/TRBV12-4,14,NA,NA,TGTGCCAGCAGTTCGTCGGGTCGGACAGATACGCAGTATTTT,CASSSSGRTDTQYF
TRBJ2-3,TRBV9,15,many,TRBD1,TGTGCCAGCAGCCCGAGGACAGGGGTAGCAGATACGCAGTATTTT,CASSPRTGVADTQYF
TRBJ2-7,TRBV7-2,15,many,TRBD1,TGTGCCAGCAGCCTTGCCGGGACAGGGCTTTACGAGCAGTACTTC,CASSLAGTGLYEQYF
TRBJ1-1,TRBV9,14,NA,NA,TGTGCCAGCAGCGTTGATAGCGGGGACACTGAGCCTTTCTTT,CASSVDSGDTEPFF
TRBJ1-2,TRBV20-1,14,once,NA,TGCAGTGCTAGAGATCGACAGGTTCGTAGTGGCTACACCTTC,CSARDRQVRSGYTF
TRBJ2-5,TRBV25-1,15,few,NA,TGTGCCAGCAGTGAATTAGGCCAGAAGCAAGAGACCCAGTACTTC,CASSELGQKQETQYF
TRBJ1-2,TRBV9,15,NA,NA,TGTGCCAGCAGCTTGCGGAAAGGGTACAACTGTGGCTACACCTTC,CASSLRKGYNCGYTF
TRBJ1-4,TRBV7-2,15,NA,NA,TGTGCCAGCAGCTCCCAGGGAGGGGATCAGCCCCAGCATTTTTTT,CASSSQGGDQPQHFF
TRBJ2-7,TRBV7-9,11,many,NA,TGTGCCAGCAGCTTAGACAGGGTTAGAGACTTC,CASSLDRVRDF
TRBJ1-2,TRBV29-1,19,NA,NA,TGCAGCGTTGAAGAAAGAGGGACCTTGACGGCAGGGTCCGGGCATGGCTACACCTTC,CSVEERGTLTAGSGHGYTF
TRBJ2-3,TRBV24-1,12,once,NA,TGCTCCACCAGCGACGACCACGATACGCAGTATTTT,CSTSDDHDTQYF
TRBJ2-1,TRBV5-4,15,many,NA,TGTGCCAGCAGATCAGGGGCATCTGATAACAATGAGCAGTTCTTC,CASRSGASDNNEQFF
TRBJ2-2,TRBV18,16,NA,NA,TGTGCCAGCTCAGTTATAGCGCCAGAGACATCCGGGGAGCTGTTTTTT,CASSVIAPETSGELFF
TRBJ2-2,TRBV29-1,12,NA,TRBD1,TGCAGCGACAAGGGACAGCACGGGGAGTTGTTTTTT,CSDKGQHGELFF
TRBJ1-2,TRBV5-6,14,NA,NA,TGTGCCAGCAGCTCGCCCTTAGGGGGAAATGGCTATACCTTC,CASSSPLGGNGYTF
TRBJ1-2,TRBV5-1,16,NA,NA,TGCGCCACCAGCATGGACCGTGCATGGGCTGGCTATGGCTACACCTTC,CATSMDRAWAGYGYTF
TRBJ2-7,TRBV5-6,15,once,NA,TGTGCCAGCAGCTTGGTTCAGGCGGGTTCCTACGAGCAGTACTTC,CASSLVQAGSYEQYF
TRBJ1-2,TRBV20-1,14,NA,NA,TGCAGTGCTAGAGAGTACAGGGCTAGTTATGGCTACACCTTC,CSAREYRASYGYTF
TRBJ1-2,TRBV20-1,12,NA,NA,TGCAGTGCTAGAGTGGGCGACTATCGGAACACCTTC,CSARVGDYRNTF
TRBJ2-7,TRBV2,16,NA,NA,TGTGCCAGCAGCCCGGGGCAGGGACCGCCGCCCCGCCACCAGTACTTC,CASSPGQGPPPRHQYF
TRBJ1-1,TRBV5-8,9,NA,NA,TGCGGCGGCCACTCTGAAGCTTTCTTT,CGGHSEAFF
TRBJ1-2,TRBV11-2,13,NA,TRBD1,TGTGCCAGCAGCGTCGCCCGACTGGACAGGGAGACCTTC,CASSVARLDRETF
TRBJ2-7,TRBV15,17,once,NA,TGTGCCACCAGCAGAGGACGCAGGGCGTCGGGCCTCGTCGAGCAGTACTTC,CATSRGRRASGLVEQYF
TRBJ1-5,TRBV7-9,14,NA,NA,TGTGCCAGCAGCTTCCGATTAGGAGATACGCAGTATTTTTTT,CASSFRLGDTQYFF
TRBJ2-3,TRBV5-1,14,many,NA,TGCGCCAGCAGCGGCCCCGTAGGGGCAGATACGCAGTATTTT,CASSGPVGADTQYF
TRBJ1-1,TRBV18,13,many,NA,TGTGCCAGCTCACCTGTCAGGGATACTGAAGCTTTCTTT,CASSPVRDTEAFF
TRBJ2-1,TRBV7-9,14,NA,NA,TGTGCCAGCAGCGTACCCTACAATGAGCAGGTGTTCGTGTTC,CASSVPYNEQVFVF
TRBJ1-6,TRBV12-3/TRBV12-4,14,NA,TRBD1,TGTGCCAGCACTAAGGGACAGGGTTATTCACCCCTCCACTTT,CASTKGQGYSPLHF
TRBJ1-1,TRBV12-3/TRBV12-4,14,NA,TRBD1,TGTGCCACCGGTGACGGACCGAACAGGGGTGAAGCTTTCTTT,CATGDGPNRGEAFF
TRBJ2-5,TRBV7-8,17,NA,TRBD1,TGTGCCAGCAGTCCGTCCGACAGGGGGTTGGGGGAGCAGACCCAGTACTTC,CASSPSDRGLGEQTQYF
TRBJ1-1,TRBV12-3/TRBV12-4,13,NA,NA,TGTGCCAGCAGGTTAAACTCCAACACTGAAGCTTTCTTT,CASRLNSNTEAFF
TRBJ1-2,TRBV7-2,14,NA,NA,TGTGCCAGCAGCCGGAACAGGATATTACGAGCAGTACTTTTC,CASSRNRILRAVLF
TRBJ2-3,TRBV5-1,18,NA,TRBD2,TGCGCCAGCAGCTTGCCAGGGACTAGCGGGGAAGGCACAGATACGCAGTATTTT,CASSLPGTSGEGTDTQYF
TRBJ1-6,TRBV4-3,15,many,TRBD1,TGCGCCAGCAGCCGAGACAGGGTGGATAATTCACCCCTCCACTTT,CASSRDRVDNSPLHF
TRBJ2-3,TRBV19,13,NA,TRBD2,TGTGCCAGTAGTGTCCTAGCGGGACATAGGCAGTCTTTT,CASSVLAGHRQSF
TRBJ2-5,TRBV20-1,13,NA,TRBD1,TGCAGCGCTACCGGGACAGCCCAAGAGACCCAGTACTTC,CSATGTAQETQYF
TRBJ2-7,TRBV28,16,NA,TRBD1,TGTGCCAGCAGTTCCCCCGGGACAGGGAGCTCCTACGAGCAGTACTTC,CASSSPGTGSSYEQYF
TRBJ2-7,TRBV7-8,14,many,TRBD1,TGTGCCAGCAGCCAAACAGGGGGACAGTACGAGCAGTACTTC,CASSQTGGQYEQYF
TRBJ2-1,TRBV15,16,NA,NA,TGTGCCACCAGCAGAGCCCCAAGCCTCATGAACAATGAGCAGTTCTTC,CATSRAPSLMNNEQFF
TRBJ2-7,TRBV10-3,13,NA,TRBD2,TGTGCCGTCGATTCCGGGACTAGCAACGAGACGTACTTC,CAVDSGTSNETYF